Listed here is a single T cell receptor (beta chain). This specimen belongs to a study of cytomegalovirus exposure and HLA in healthy donors. Vbeta (60) and Jbeta (13) primers were used in the PCR. The protocol was immunoSEQ multiplex PCR, while the TCRdb copy is restricted to in-frame clones and leaves out a portion. Here the sample spans 100,000 to 150,000 clones, 80% being singletons. Germline V gene lookup returns CDR1 SQVTM and CDR2 ANQGSEA. J gave up 4 bases and V 7 bases, and 8 bases lay outside the gene matches. This CDR3 is 14 amino acids long. The J gene is TRBJ2-2, the V gene TRBV29-1; the match to TRBD1 covers 8 bases. The clonotype was recovered from a female donor in good health and CMV-seronegative. Sequencing was performed on PBMCs. CDR3 residues: CSASTGVFTGELFF. The CDR3 DNA follows: TGCAGCGCCTCGACAGGGGTATTCACCGGGGAGCTGTTTTTT.